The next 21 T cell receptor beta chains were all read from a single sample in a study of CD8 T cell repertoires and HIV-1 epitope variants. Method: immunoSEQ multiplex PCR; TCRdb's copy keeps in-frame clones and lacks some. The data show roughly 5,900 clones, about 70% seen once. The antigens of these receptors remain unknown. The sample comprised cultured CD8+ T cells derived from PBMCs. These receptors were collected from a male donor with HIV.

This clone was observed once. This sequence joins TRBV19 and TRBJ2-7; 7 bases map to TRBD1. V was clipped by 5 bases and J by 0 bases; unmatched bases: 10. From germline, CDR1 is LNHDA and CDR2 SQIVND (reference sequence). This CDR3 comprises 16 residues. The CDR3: CASSLVRDSDSYEQYF. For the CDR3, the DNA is TGTGCCAGTAGTTTAGTCCGGGACAGCGACTCCTACGAGCAGTACTTC. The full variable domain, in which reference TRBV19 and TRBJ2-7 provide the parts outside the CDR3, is DGGITQSPKYLFRKEGQNVTLSCEQNLNHDAMYWYRQDPGQGLRLIYYSQIVNDFQKGDIAEGYSVSREKKESFPLTVTSAQKNPTAFYLCASSLVRDSDSYEQYFGPGTRLTVT.

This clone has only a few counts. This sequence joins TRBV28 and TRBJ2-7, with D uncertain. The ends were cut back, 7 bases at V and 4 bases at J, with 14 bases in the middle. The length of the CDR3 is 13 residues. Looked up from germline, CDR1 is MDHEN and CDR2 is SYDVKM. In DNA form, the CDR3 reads TGTGCCAGCAAAGAGAAAGGATTGTACGAGCAGTACTTC. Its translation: CASKEKGLYEQYF.

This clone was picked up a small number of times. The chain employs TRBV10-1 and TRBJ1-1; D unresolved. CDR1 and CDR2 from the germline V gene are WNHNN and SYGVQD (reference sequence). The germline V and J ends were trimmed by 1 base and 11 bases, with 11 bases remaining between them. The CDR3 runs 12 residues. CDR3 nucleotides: TGCGCCAGCAGTGAGTACGCGGGTCAGGCTTTCTTT. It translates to CASSEYAGQAFF.

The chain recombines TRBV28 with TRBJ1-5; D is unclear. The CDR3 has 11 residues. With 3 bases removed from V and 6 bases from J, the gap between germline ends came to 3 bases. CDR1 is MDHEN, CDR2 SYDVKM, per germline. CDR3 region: CASSLSQPQHF. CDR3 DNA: TGTGCCAGCAGTTTGAGTCAGCCCCAGCATTTT.

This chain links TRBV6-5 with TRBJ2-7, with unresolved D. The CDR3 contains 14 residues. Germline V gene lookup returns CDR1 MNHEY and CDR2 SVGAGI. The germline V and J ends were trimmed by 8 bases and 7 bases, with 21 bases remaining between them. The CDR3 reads CASQQTTLPGEQYF. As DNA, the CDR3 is TGTGCCAGCCAGCAGACCACCCTCCCTGGGGAGCAGTACTTC.

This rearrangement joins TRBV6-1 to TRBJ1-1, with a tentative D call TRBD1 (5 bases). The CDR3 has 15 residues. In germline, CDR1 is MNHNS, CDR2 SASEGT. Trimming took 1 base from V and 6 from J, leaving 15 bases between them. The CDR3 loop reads CASSEVGGDIAEAFF. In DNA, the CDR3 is TGTGCCAGCAGTGAAGTTGGAGGGGATATCGCTGAAGCTTTCTTT.

CDR3 in amino acids: CASSYAGSSNQPQHF. The CDR3 DNA reads as TGTGCCAGCAGCTACGCGGGGTCAAGCAATCAGCCCCAGCATTTT. The chain recombines TRBV11-2 with TRBJ1-5; D unclear. This CDR3 is 15 amino acids long. Germline CDR1 and CDR2: SGHAT and FQNNGV. Trimming pared 4 bases from V and 1 base from J, leaving 11 bases between.

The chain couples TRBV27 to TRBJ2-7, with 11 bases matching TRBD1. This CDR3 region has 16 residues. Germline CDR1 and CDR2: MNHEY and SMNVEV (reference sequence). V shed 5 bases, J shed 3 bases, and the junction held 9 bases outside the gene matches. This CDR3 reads CASSPRDRGIYYEQYF. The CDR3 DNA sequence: TGTGCCAGCAGTCCCCGGGACAGGGGGATATACTACGAGCAGTACTTC.

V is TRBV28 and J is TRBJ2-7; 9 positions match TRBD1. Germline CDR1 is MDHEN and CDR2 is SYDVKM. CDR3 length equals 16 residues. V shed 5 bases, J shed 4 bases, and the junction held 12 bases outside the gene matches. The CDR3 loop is CASSTYQTGGVYEQYF. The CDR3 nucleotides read TGTGCCAGCAGTACCTATCAGACAGGGGGGGTTTACGAGCAGTACTTC.

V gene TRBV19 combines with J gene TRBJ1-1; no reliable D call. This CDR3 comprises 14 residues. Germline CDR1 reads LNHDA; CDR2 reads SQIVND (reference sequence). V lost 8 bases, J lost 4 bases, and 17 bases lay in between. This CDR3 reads CASSDGAWGTEAFF. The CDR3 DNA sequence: TGTGCCAGTTCCGACGGAGCCTGGGGCACTGAAGCTTTCTTT.

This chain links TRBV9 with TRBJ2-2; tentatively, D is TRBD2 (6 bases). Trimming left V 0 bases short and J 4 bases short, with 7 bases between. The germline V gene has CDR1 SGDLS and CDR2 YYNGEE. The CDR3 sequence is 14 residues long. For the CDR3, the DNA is TGTGCCAGCAGCGTAGGGGGAGGCACCGGGGAGCTGTTTTTT. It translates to CASSVGGGTGELFF.

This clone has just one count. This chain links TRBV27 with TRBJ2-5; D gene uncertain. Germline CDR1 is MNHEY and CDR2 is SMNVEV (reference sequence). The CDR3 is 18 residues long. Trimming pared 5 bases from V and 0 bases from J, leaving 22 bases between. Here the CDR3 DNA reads TGTGCCAGCAGTCCCGGACCCCCCGGTTACCCTTACCAAGAGACCCAGTACTTC. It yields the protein CASSPGPPGYPYQETQYF.

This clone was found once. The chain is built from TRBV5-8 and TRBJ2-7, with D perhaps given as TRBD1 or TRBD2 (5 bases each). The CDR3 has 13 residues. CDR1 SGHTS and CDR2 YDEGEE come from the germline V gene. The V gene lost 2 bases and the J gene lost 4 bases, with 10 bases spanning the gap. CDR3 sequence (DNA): TGTGCCAGCAGCTTTGGGACGGTGTACGAGCAGTACTTC. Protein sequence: CASSFGTVYEQYF.

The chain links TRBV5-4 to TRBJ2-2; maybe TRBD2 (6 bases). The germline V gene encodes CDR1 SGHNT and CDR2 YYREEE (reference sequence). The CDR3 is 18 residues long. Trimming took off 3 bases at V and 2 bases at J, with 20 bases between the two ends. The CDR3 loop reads CASSSGVWAGSNTGELFF. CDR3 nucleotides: TGTGCCAGCAGCTCGGGGGTGTGGGCAGGGTCTAACACCGGGGAGCTGTTTTTT. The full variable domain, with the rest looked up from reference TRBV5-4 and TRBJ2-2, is ETGVTQSPTHLIKTRGQQVTLRCSSQSGHNTVSWYQQALGQGPQFIFQYYREEENGRGNFPPRFSGLQFPNYSSELNVNALELDDSALYLCASSSGVWAGSNTGELFFGEGSRLTVL.

The CDR3 protein is CASSEGTSRGFF. The CDR3 nucleotides read TGTGCCAGCAGTGAAGGTACTAGCAGGGGGTTCTTC. The chain has TRBV6-1 and TRBJ2-1; possibly TRBD1 or TRBD2 for D (6 bases each). The germline V gene encodes CDR1 MNHNS and CDR2 SASEGT. The V end was cut by 1 base, the J end by 15 bases, with 13 bases between. CDR3 length equals 12 residues.

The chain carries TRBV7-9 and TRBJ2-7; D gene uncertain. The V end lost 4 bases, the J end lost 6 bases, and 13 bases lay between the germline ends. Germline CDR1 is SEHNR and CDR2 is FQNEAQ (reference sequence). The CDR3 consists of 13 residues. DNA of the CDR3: TGTGCCAGCAGCTCGGACCCTCAGCCCGAGCAGTACTTC. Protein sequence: CASSSDPQPEQYF.

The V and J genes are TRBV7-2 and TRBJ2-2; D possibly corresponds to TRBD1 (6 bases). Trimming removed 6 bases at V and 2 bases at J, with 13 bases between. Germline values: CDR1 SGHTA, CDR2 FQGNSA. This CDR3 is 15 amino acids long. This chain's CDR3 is CASSFRGLNTGELFF. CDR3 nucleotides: TGTGCCAGCAGTTTCAGGGGTCTTAACACCGGGGAGCTGTTTTTT.

DNA for the CDR3: TGTGCCAGCAGTGACCCGGGACTTTCCACCGAGCAGTACTTC. Its translation is CASSDPGLSTEQYF. The gene calls are TRBV28 and TRBJ2-7; D might be TRBD2 (6 bases). The germline CDR1 and CDR2 sequences are MDHEN and SYDVKM. CDR3 size: 14 residues. V was pared by 5 bases and J by 6 bases, with 17 bases between.

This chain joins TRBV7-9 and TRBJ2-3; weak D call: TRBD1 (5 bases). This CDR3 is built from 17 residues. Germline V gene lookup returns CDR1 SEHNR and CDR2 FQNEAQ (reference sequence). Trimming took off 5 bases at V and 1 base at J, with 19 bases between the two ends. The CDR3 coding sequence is TGTGCCAGCAGCAATCTACGAATCGGACACGGCACAGATACGCAGTATTTT. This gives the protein CASSNLRIGHGTDTQYF.

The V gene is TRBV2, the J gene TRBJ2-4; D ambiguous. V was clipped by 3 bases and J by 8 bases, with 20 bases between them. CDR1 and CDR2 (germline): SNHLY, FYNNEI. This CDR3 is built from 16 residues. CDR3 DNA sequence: TGTGCCAGCAGTGATGGATTTGGCCCCCGGATGGACATTCAGTACTTC. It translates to CASSDGFGPRMDIQYF.

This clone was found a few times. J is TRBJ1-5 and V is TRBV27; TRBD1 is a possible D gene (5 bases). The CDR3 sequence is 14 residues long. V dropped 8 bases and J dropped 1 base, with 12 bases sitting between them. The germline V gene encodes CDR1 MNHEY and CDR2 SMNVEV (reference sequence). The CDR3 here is CASREAGSNQPQHF. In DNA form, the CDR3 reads TGTGCCAGCCGGGAGGCAGGGAGCAATCAGCCCCAGCATTTT.